This paragraph covers one T cell receptor beta chain sequence. This sample is part of a study of long-term antiretroviral therapy in people with HIV. On the study more broadly: It was about a decade after the earliest samples that the 2015 immediate-ART recommendation appeared.

The authors ran the immunoSEQ assay, v3.0, at survey level. Only in-frame clones appear in the TCRdb table, and some are missing; sequencing was by immunoSEQ multiplex PCR. The table records 40,000 to 60,000 clones, roughly four fifths of them present only once. This CDR3 has 14 residues. V was shortened by 0 bases and J by 2 bases, with 6 bases between the two germline ends. The germline V gene encodes CDR1 SGHDT and CDR2 YYEEEE. This clonotype was obtained from a woman under 30 with HIV. Sequences were derived from unsorted PBMCs, sampled 0.8 years after starting antiretroviral therapy. V gene TRBV5-6 combines with J gene TRBJ2-4; D not certain. The CDR3 coding sequence is TGTGCCAGCAGCTTGGGGGGATCCAAAAACATTCAGTACTTC. It is translated as CASSLGGSKNIQYF.